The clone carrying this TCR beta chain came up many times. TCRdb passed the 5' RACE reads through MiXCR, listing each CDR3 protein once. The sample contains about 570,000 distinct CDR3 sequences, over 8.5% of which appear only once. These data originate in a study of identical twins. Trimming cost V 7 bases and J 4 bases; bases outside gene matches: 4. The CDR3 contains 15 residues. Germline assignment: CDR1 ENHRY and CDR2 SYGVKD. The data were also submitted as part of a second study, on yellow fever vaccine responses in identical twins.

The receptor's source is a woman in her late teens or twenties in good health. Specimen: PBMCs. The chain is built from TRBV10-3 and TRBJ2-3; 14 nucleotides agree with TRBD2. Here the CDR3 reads CAIMGTSGSADTQYF. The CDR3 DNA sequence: TGTGCCATCATGGGGACTAGCGGGAGCGCAGATACGCAGTATTTT.